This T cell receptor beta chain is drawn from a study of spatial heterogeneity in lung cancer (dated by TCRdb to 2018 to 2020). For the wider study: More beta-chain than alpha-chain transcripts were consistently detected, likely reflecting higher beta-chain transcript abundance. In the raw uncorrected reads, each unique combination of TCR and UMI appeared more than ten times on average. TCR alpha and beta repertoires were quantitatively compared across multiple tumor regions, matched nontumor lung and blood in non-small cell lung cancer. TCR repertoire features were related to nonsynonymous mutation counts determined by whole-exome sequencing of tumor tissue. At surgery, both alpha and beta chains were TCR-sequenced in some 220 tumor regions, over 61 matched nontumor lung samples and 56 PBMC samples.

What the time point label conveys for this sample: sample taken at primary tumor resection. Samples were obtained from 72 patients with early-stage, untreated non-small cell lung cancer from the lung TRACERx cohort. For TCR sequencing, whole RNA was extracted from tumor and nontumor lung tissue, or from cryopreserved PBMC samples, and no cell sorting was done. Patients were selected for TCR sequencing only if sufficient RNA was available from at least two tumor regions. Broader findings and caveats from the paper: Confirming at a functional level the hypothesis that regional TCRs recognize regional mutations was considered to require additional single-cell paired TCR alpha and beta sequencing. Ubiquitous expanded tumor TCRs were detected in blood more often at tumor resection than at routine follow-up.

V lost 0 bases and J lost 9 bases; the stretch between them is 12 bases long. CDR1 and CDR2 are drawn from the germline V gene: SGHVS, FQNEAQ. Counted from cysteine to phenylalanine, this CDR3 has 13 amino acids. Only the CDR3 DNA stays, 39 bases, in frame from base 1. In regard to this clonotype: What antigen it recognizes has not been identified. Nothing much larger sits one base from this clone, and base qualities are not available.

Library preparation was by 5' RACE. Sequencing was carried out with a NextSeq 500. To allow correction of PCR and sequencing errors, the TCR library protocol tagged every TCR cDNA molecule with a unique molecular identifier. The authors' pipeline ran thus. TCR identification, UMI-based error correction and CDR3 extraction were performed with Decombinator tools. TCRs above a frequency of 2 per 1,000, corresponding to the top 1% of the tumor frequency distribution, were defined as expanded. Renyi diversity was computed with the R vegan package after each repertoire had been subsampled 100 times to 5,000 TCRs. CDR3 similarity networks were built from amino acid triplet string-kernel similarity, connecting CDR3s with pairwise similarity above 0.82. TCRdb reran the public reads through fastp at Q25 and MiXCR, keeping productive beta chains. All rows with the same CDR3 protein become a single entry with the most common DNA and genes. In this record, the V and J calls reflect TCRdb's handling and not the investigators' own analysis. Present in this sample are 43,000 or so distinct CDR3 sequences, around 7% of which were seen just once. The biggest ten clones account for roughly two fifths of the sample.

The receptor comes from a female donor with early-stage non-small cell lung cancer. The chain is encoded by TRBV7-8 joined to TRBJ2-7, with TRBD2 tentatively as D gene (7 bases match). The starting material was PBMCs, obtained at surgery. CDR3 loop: CASSLAGGPRQYF. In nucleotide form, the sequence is TGTGCCAGCAGCTTAGCGGGGGGGCCTAGGCAGTACTTC.